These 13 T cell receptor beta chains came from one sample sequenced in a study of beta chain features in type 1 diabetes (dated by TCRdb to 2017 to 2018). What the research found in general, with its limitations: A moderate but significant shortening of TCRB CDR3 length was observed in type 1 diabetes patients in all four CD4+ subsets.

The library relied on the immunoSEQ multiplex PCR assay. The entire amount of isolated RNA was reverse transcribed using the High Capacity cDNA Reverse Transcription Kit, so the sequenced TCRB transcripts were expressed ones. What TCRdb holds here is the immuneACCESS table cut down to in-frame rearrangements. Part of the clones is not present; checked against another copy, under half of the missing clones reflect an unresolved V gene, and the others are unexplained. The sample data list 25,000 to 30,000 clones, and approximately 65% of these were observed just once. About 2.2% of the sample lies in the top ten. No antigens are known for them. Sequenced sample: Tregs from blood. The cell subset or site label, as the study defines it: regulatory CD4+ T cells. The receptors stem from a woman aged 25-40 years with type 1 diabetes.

In DNA, the CDR3 is TGTGCCAGCAGCTTGGTACAGGGGGGCGGAAGGGGCTATGGCTACACCTTC. Residues: CASSLVQGGGRGYGYTF. This sequence joins TRBV5-4 and TRBJ1-2, with TRBD1 matching 8 bases. The CDR3 is 17 residues long. Unmatched junction bases numbered 11, after V lost 0 bases and J lost 4 bases. Germline-derived CDR1 and CDR2 are SGHNT and YYREEE (reference sequence). Combining the CDR3 with reference TRBV5-4 and TRBJ1-2 gives the whole variable domain ETGVTQSPTHLIKTRGQQVTLRCSSQSGHNTVSWYQQALGQGPQFIFQYYREEENGRGNFPPRFSGLQFPNYSSELNVNALELDDSALYLCASSLVQGGGRGYGYTFGSGTRLTVV.

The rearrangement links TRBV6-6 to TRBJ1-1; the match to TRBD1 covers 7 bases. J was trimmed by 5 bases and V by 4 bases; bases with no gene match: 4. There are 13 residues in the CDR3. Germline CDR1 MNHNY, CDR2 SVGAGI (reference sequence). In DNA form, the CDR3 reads TGTGCCAGCAGTTCGACAGGGTTTACTGAAGCTTTCTTT. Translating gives CASSSTGFTEAFF.

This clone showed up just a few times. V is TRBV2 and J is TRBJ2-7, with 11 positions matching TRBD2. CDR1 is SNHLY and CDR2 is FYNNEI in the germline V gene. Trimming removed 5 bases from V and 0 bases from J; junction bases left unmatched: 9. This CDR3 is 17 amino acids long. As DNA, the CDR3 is TGTGCCAGCAGTTACGAACATCTAGCGGGGGGCTCCTACGAGCAGTACTTC. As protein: CASSYEHLAGGSYEQYF.

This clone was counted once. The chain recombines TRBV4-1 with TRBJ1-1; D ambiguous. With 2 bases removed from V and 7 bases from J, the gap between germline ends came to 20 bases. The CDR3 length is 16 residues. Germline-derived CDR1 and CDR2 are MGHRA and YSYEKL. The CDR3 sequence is CASSQPTGSGYFEAFF. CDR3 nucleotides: TGCGCCAGCAGCCAACCGACCGGGTCTGGTTATTTTGAAGCTTTCTTT.

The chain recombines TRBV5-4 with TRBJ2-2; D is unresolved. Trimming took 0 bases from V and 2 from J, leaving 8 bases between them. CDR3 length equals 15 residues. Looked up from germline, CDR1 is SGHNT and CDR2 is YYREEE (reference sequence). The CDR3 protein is CASSLERLNTGELFF. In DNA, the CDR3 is TGTGCCAGCAGCTTGGAACGGTTAAACACCGGGGAGCTGTTTTTT.

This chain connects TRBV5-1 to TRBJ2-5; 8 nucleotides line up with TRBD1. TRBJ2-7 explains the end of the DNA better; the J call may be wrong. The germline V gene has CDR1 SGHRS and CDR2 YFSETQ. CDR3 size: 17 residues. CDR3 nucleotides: TGCGCCAGCAGCTTGGATCCAGGGGGCATAAGCTCCTACGAGCAGTACTTC. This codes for CASSLDPGGISSYEQYF.

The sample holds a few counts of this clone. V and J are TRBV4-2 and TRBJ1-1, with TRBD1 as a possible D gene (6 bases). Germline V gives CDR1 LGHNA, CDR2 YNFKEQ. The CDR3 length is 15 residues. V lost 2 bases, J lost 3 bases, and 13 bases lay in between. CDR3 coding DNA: TGTGCCAGCAGCCAACCTGCACAGGGTGACACTGAAGCTTTCTTT. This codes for CASSQPAQGDTEAFF.

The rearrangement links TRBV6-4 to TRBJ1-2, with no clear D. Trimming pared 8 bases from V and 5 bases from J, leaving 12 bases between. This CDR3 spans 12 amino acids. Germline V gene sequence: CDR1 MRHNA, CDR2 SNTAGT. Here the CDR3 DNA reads TGTGCCAGCGGAGACGGCAGATATGGCTACACCTTC. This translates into CASGDGRYGYTF.

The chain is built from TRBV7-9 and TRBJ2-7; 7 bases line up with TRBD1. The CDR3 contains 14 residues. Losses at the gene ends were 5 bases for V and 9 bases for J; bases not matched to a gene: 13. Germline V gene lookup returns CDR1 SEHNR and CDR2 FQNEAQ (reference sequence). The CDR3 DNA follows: TGTGCCAGCAGCCCTAGAGGGGGCCCAGGACTGCAGTACTTC. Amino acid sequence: CASSPRGGPGLQYF.

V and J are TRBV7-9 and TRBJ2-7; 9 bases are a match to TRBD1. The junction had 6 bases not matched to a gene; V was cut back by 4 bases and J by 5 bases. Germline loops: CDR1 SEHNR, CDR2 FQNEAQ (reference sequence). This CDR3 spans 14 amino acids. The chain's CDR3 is CASSSGTGYDEQYF. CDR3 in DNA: TGTGCCAGCAGCTCCGGGACAGGGTACGACGAGCAGTACTTC.

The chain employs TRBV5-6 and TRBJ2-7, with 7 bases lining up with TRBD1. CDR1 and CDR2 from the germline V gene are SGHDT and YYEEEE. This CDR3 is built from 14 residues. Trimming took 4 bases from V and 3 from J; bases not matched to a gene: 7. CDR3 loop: CASSLRQGGYEQYF. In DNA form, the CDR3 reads TGTGCCAGCAGCCTCCGACAGGGCGGCTACGAGCAGTACTTC.

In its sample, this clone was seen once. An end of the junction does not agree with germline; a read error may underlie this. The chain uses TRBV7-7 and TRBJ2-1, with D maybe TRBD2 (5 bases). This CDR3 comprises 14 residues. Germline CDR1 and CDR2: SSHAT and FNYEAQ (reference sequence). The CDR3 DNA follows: TGTGCTAGCAGCTTAGGTGCGCGGGCCCGTGAGCAGTTCTTC. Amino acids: CASSLGARAREQFF.

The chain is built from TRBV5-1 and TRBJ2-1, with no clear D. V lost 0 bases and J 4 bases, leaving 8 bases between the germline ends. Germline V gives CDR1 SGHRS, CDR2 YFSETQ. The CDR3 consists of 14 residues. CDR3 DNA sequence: TGCGCCAGCAGCTTGGCCGACGGGTACAATGAGCAGTTCTTC. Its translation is CASSLADGYNEQFF.